Shown below are 29 T cell receptor beta chains from a single sample sequenced in a study of metastatic and nonmetastatic thyroid tumors. Using MiXCR, TCRdb reanalyzed the PCR reads. The sample lists some 5,000 clones; approximately 32% were seen once. Not a single patient had been given any form of treatment at any point before undergoing thyroid surgery. Sequencing was carried out using adjacent normal tissue. The receptor source for this set is a female donor with papillary thyroid cancer or a benign thyroid nodule (not recorded which). Some clones in this sample may be carry-over from other donors' samples.

This clone was counted between two and nine times. The chain uses TRBV20-1 and TRBJ1-1; D uncertain. V lost 0 bases and J 1 base, leaving 9 bases between the germline ends. The germline V gene has CDR1 DFQATT and CDR2 SNEGSKA (reference sequence). CDR3 length: 14 amino acids. CDR3 in DNA: TGCAGTGCTAGAGACCCGACATCGAACACTGAAGCTTTCTTT. It translates to CSARDPTSNTEAFF.

The chain couples TRBV3-1 to TRBJ1-2; D gene ambiguous. The germline V gene has CDR1 LGHDT and CDR2 YNNKEL (reference sequence). Trimming stripped 3 bases from V and 5 bases from J, with 13 bases between. The CDR3 loop spans 14 amino acids. CDR3 loop: CASSHGSTEYGYTF. The CDR3 DNA reads as TGTGCCAGCAGCCACGGTAGTACCGAGTATGGCTACACCTTC.

The chain has TRBV11-1 and TRBJ2-5, with D uncertain. This CDR3 has 15 amino acids. From germline, CDR1 is SGHAT and CDR2 FQDESV (reference sequence). With 1 base removed from V and 2 bases from J, the gap between germline ends came to 11 bases. The CDR3 sequence: CASSLVVTLQETQYF. The CDR3 bases are TGTGCCAGCAGCTTAGTGGTGACTCTGCAAGAGACCCAGTACTTC.

This clone is judged medium-sized. The chain carries TRBV19 and TRBJ1-5; unclear D gene. CDR3 length: 13 amino acids. Germline CDR1 and CDR2: LNHDA and SQIVND (reference sequence). V lost 3 bases, J lost 5 bases, and 8 bases lay in between. This chain's CDR3 is CASSITPYQPQHF. CDR3 nucleotides: TGTGCCAGTAGTATTACCCCTTATCAGCCCCAGCATTTT.

V gene TRBV19 combines with J gene TRBJ2-1; 9 bases line up with TRBD2. CDR1 and CDR2 (germline): LNHDA, SQIVND (reference sequence). The junction had 7 bases not matched to a gene; V was cut back by 4 bases and J by 6 bases. The CDR3 consists of 15 residues. The DNA for the CDR3 is TGTGCCAGTAGTAAGGGAGGACTAGCGACCAATGAGCAGTTCTTC. Its protein product is CASSKGGLATNEQFF.

This clone was seen a handful of times. The chain combines TRBV7-9 with TRBJ2-7; D is uncertain. This CDR3 is built from 12 residues. Germline assignment: CDR1 SEHNR and CDR2 FQNEAQ (reference sequence). V was cut by 7 bases and J by 5 bases, with 12 bases left in between. The CDR3 protein is CASTSWEDEQYF. DNA for the CDR3: TGTGCCAGCACCAGTTGGGAAGACGAGCAGTACTTC.

This clone was observed a handful of times. The V gene is TRBV12-5, the J gene TRBJ2-2; D possibly corresponds to TRBD2 (5 bases). The CDR3 sequence is 12 residues long. V lost 8 bases and J 6 bases, leaving 10 bases between the germline ends. The germline V gene encodes CDR1 LGHNT and CDR2 FRNRAP. This chain's CDR3 is CASSPGSGELFF. The CDR3 region has the DNA TGTGCTAGTTCGCCGGGGTCCGGGGAGCTGTTTTTT.

This clone was seen at least ten times. The CDR3 protein is CSARLANYEQYF. CDR3 coding DNA: TGCAGTGCTAGACTAGCGAACTACGAGCAGTACTTC. The J gene is TRBJ2-7, the V gene TRBV20-1, with D maybe TRBD2 (6 bases). CDR3 length equals 12 residues. Germline lookup yields CDR1 DFQATT and CDR2 SNEGSKA (reference sequence). Trimming took 2 bases from V and 3 from J, leaving 8 bases between them.

This CDR3 reads CASTYPSGAAFF. The CDR3 bases are TGTGCCAGCACATATCCGTCGGGGGCAGCTTTCTTT. This sequence joins TRBV13 and TRBJ1-1; perhaps TRBD1 as D (6 bases). Germline assignment: CDR1 PRHDT and CDR2 FYEKMQ (reference sequence). With 7 bases removed from V and 10 bases from J, the gap between germline ends came to 16 bases. The CDR3 runs 12 residues.

This clone has just one count. The chain is built from TRBV20-1 and TRBJ1-6, with D possibly matching TRBD1 (5 bases). This CDR3 has 14 amino acids. Germline V gene lookup returns CDR1 DFQATT and CDR2 SNEGSKA (reference sequence). CDR3 bases: TGCAGCTGTGGGGCAGGGTTAATGAATTCACCCCTCCACTTT. Translating it yields CSCGAGLMNSPLHF.

This clone is termed large (0.1 to 1%). V and J are TRBV11-1 and TRBJ2-7, with TRBD2 as a possible D gene (5 bases). V lost 7 bases and J lost 3, with 13 bases in between. Germline V gene data show CDR1 as SGHAT and CDR2 as FQDESV (reference sequence). The CDR3 is 13 amino acids. DNA of the CDR3: TGTGCCAGCACCCACCCCAGCGGCTACGAGCAGTACTTC. Its protein is CASTHPSGYEQYF.

This clone was observed a few times. The CDR3, as DNA: TGTGCCAGCAGCCTTAGCGAAGGTGGTTACAATGAGCAGTTCTTC. Protein: CASSLSEGGYNEQFF. The V call is TRBV6-1, the J call TRBJ2-1, with D possibly being TRBD2 (5 bases). The germline gives CDR1 MNHNS, CDR2 SASEGT. V shed 6 bases and J shed 4 bases, with 16 bases lying between them. The CDR3 is made up of 15 amino acids.

This clone occurred a few times. The CDR3 DNA reads TGTGCCAGCAGTCCCTTCGACGGTGAAAAACTGTTTTTT. This gives the protein CASSPFDGEKLFF. The gene calls are TRBV27 and TRBJ1-4; D is unclear. Germline loops: CDR1 MNHEY, CDR2 SMNVEV (reference sequence). Trimming stripped 5 bases from V and 7 bases from J, with 11 bases between. This CDR3 spans 13 amino acids.

This clone is labeled as large. The gene calls are TRBV27 and TRBJ2-7; TRBD2 matches at 7 bases. The germline gives CDR1 MNHEY, CDR2 SMNVEV (reference sequence). Trimming removed 6 bases from V and 0 bases from J; junction bases left unmatched: 8. The CDR3 contains 15 residues. The CDR3 sequence is CASSTRGGLSYEQYF. The CDR3, as DNA: TGTGCCAGCAGCACCCGCGGGGGACTCTCCTACGAGCAGTACTTC.

This clone was observed at least ten times. A single base separates this from a much larger clone, so it may be a read error. The chain employs TRBV7-9 and TRBJ2-1; the D gene could be TRBD1 or TRBD2 (5 bases each). Germline assignment: CDR1 SEHNR and CDR2 FQNEAQ (reference sequence). The CDR3 length is 11 residues. CDR3 loop: CASGGSNEQLF. The CDR3 nucleotides read TGTGCCAGCGGGGGTAGCAATGAGCAGCTCTTC.

By sample share, this clone is large. This rearrangement joins TRBV12-3 or TRBV12-4 to TRBJ2-1; no reliable D call. This CDR3 has 15 residues. V was clipped by 5 bases and J by 0 bases, with 11 bases between them. This chain's CDR3 is CASSQRSHSYNEQFF. The DNA for the CDR3 is TGTGCCAGCAGTCAGCGTTCACACTCCTACAATGAGCAGTTCTTC.

The chain links TRBV27 to TRBJ1-1; 9 nucleotides agree with TRBD1. Losses at the gene ends were 6 bases for V and 1 base for J; bases not matched to a gene: 6. The CDR3 extends over 15 amino acids. Germline V gene sequence: CDR1 MNHEY, CDR2 SMNVEV (reference sequence). The CDR3 DNA sequence: TGTGCCAGCAGCGTTACACAGGGGGCGAACACTGAAGCTTTCTTT. It is translated as CASSVTQGANTEAFF.

In DNA, the CDR3 is TGTGCCAGCAGCTTAGCGCAAGCGGGACCTCTCTACGAGCAGTACTTC. Protein: CASSLAQAGPLYEQYF. The V gene is TRBV7-2, the J gene TRBJ2-7, with 7 positions matching TRBD2. The germline V gene encodes CDR1 SGHTA and CDR2 FQGNSA. Trimming removed 0 bases from V and 3 bases from J; junction bases left unmatched: 8. This CDR3 contains 16 residues.

The chain links TRBV27 to TRBJ2-3; TRBD1 matches at 8 bases. Germline CDR1 and CDR2: MNHEY and SMNVEV (reference sequence). Germline trimming cut 5 bases from V and 14 bases from J; bases unmatched to any gene: 9. The CDR3 spans 12 residues. The DNA for the CDR3 is TGTGCCAGCAGTCTAGGACAGGGAATTTGGTATTTT. Translated: CASSLGQGIWYF.

This clone was counted between two and nine times. The chain recombines TRBV19 with TRBJ1-5; maybe TRBD1 (5 bases). Looked up from germline, CDR1 is LNHDA and CDR2 is SQIVND (reference sequence). The CDR3 totals 14 residues. The V end lost 0 bases, the J end lost 6 bases, and 9 bases lay between the germline ends. This CDR3 is CASSIDRVVQPQHF. The CDR3 DNA is TGTGCCAGTAGTATAGACAGGGTAGTTCAGCCCCAGCATTTT. The full variable domain, its missing parts supplied by reference TRBV19 and TRBJ1-5, is DGGITQSPKYLFRKEGQNVTLSCEQNLNHDAMYWYRQDPGQGLRLIYYSQIVNDFQKGDIAEGYSVSREKKESFPLTVTSAQKNPTAFYLCASSIDRVVQPQHFGDGTRLSIL.

This rearrangement joins TRBV20-1 to TRBJ2-5, with TRBD2 as a possible D gene (6 bases). The germline V gene encodes CDR1 DFQATT and CDR2 SNEGSKA (reference sequence). The V and J ends lost 4 bases and 5 bases respectively, with 14 bases between them. The CDR3 runs to 13 residues. The CDR3 DNA reads as TGCAGTGCTACTGACTCAGGAGGGGAGACCCAGTACTTC. It is translated as CSATDSGGETQYF.

This clone is large within its sample. V usage is TRBV20-1 and J usage is TRBJ1-2; no firm D call. This CDR3 contains 13 residues. V was trimmed by 3 bases and J by 4 bases, leaving 12 bases between them. The V gene's germline CDR1 is DFQATT and CDR2 SNEGSKA (reference sequence). For the CDR3, the DNA is TGCAGTGCTAGTAGGGAGGCCAGCTATGGCTACACCTTC. Residues: CSASREASYGYTF.

V is TRBV5-1 and J is TRBJ1-6; 7 nucleotides line up with TRBD1. Germline V CDR1 and CDR2: SGHRS, YFSETQ. The CDR3 length is 15 residues. V lost 6 bases, J lost 9 bases, and 12 bases stayed unmatched. CDR3 loop: CASTPGGTDSSPLHF. CDR3 sequence (DNA): TGCGCCAGCACCCCAGGAGGGACAGACAGTTCACCCCTCCACTTT.

This clone showed up many times. Just one base apart from a much larger clone, this may be a read error. It is likely a read error, because the conserved phenylalanine at the end of the CDR3 is missing. The rearrangement links TRBV20-1 to TRBJ2-1; 7 bases are shared with TRBD1. The CDR3 is made up of 14 amino acids. V was clipped by 6 bases and J by 7 bases; unmatched bases: 12. Germline values: CDR1 DFQATT, CDR2 SNEGSKA (reference sequence). DNA for the CDR3: TGCAGTGCCTCCCAAGGGGGCGAAGGGAATGAGCAGTTCTCC. Residues: CSASQGGEGNEQFS.

This clone qualifies as medium-sized. V usage is TRBV19 and J usage is TRBJ1-4; 8 bases match TRBD1. There are 14 residues in the CDR3. The germline V gene encodes CDR1 LNHDA and CDR2 SQIVND (reference sequence). After removal of 7 bases from V and 4 bases from J, the junction contained 5 bases not matched to a gene. The CDR3 DNA follows: TGTGCCAGTAAATCCGGGACAGGTAATGAAAAACTGTTTTTT. As protein: CASKSGTGNEKLFF.

This clone qualifies as medium-sized. The V and J genes are TRBV24-1 and TRBJ2-2, with TRBD1 identical over 7 bases. After removal of 7 bases from V and 1 base from J, the junction contained 2 bases not matched to a gene. This CDR3 contains 14 residues. Germline CDR1 reads KGHDR; CDR2 reads SFDVKD. The CDR3 spells CATRGQLNTGELFF. As DNA, the CDR3 is TGTGCCACCAGGGGACAGCTGAACACCGGGGAGCTGTTTTTT.

This clone appeared once. This is likely a read error, given that the CDR3 carries no conserved phenylalanine or tryptophan at its end. The V call is TRBV25-1, the J call TRBJ2-2, with D perhaps being TRBD1 or TRBD2 (5 bases each). The CDR3 spans 16 residues. Per germline, CDR1 MGHDK and CDR2 SYGVNS. Trimming removed 3 bases from V and 6 bases from J, with 17 bases in between. The CDR3 reads CASSDSGGRGAGELFI. CDR3 coding DNA: TGTGCCAGCAGTGATTCAGGCGGTAGGGGAGCCGGGGAGCTGTTTATT.

This clone was seen a handful of times. This sequence joins TRBV6-2 or TRBV6-3 and TRBJ1-1, with TRBD1 matching over 9 bases. Germline V gene sequence: CDR1 MNHEY, CDR2 SVGEGT. CDR3 length: 12 amino acids. V dropped 5 bases and J dropped 13; count of bases not matched to a gene: 8. CDR3 DNA: TGTGCCAGCAGTACCGGGACAGGGACGGGTTTCTTT. Translated, it gives CASSTGTGTGFF.

The rearrangement links TRBV6-2 or TRBV6-3 to TRBJ2-7; TRBD1 or TRBD2 may be the D gene (5 bases each). Germline CDR1 is MNHEY and CDR2 is SVGEGT. CDR3 size: 18 residues. The V end was cut by 6 bases, the J end by 4 bases, with 28 bases between. The CDR3 bases are TGTGCCAGCAGAGCGAATTTACGAGGGGAAACTCGGTTTTACGAGCAGTACTTC. It yields the protein CASRANLRGETRFYEQYF.